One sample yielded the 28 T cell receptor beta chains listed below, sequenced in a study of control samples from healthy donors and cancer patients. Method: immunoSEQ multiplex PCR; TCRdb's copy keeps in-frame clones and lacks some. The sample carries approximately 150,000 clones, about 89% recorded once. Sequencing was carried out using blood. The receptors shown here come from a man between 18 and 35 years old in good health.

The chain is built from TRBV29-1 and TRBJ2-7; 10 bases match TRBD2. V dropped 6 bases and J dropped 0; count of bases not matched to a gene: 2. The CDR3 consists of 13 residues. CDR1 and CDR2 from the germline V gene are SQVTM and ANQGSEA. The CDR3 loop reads CSVSGGVSYEQYF. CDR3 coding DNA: TGCAGCGTCAGCGGGGGGGTCTCCTACGAGCAGTACTTC.

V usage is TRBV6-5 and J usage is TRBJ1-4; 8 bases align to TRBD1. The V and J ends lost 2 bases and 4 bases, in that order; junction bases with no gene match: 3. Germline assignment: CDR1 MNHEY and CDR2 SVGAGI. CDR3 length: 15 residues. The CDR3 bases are TGTGCCAGCAGTTACCGGACAGGGCTTAATGAAAAACTGTTTTTT. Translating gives CASSYRTGLNEKLFF.

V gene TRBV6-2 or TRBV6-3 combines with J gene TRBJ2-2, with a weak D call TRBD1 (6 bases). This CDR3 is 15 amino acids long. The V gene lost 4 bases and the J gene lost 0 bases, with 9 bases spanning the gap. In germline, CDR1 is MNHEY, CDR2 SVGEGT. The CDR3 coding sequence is TGTGCCAGCAGTTGGACAGTTACGAACACCGGGGAGCTGTTTTTT. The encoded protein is CASSWTVTNTGELFF.

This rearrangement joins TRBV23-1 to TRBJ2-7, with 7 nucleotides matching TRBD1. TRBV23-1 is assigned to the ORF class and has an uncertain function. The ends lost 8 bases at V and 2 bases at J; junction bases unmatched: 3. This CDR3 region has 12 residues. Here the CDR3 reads CASRGQTYEQYF. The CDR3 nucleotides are TGCGCCAGCCGGGGACAGACCTACGAGCAGTACTTC.

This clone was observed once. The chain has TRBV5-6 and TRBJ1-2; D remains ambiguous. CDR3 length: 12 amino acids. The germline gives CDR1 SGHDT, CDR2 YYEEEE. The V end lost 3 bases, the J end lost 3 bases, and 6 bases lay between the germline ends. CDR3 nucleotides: TGTGCCAGCAGCTCAGGAGACTATGGCTACACCTTC. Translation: CASSSGDYGYTF.

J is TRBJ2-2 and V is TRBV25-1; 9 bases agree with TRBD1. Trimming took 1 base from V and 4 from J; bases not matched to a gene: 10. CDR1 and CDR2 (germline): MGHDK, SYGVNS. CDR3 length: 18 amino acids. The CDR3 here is CASSELYEGQGITGELFF. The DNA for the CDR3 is TGTGCCAGCAGTGAATTGTACGAGGGACAGGGCATCACCGGGGAGCTGTTTTTT.

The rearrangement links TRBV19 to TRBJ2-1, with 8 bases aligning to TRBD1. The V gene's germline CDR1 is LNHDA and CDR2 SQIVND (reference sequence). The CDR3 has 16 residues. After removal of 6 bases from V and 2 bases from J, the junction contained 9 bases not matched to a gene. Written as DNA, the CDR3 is TGTGCCAGTAGGGGGACAGGTGGGTTCACCTACAATGAGCAGTTCTTC. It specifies CASRGTGGFTYNEQFF.

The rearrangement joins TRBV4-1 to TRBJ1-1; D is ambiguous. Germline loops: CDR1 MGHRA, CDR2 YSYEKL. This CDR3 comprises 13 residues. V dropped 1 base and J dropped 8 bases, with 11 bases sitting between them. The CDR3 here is CASSQGPNLEAFF. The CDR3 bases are TGCGCCAGCAGCCAAGGGCCAAACTTAGAAGCTTTCTTT.

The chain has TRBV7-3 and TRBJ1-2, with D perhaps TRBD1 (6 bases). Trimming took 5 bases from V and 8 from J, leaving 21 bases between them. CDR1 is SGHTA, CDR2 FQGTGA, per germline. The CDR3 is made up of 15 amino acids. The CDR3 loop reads CASSPPARDTRGYTF. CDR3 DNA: TGTGCCAGCAGCCCCCCAGCCCGGGACACCCGGGGCTACACCTTC. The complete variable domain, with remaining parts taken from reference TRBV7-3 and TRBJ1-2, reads GAGVSQTPSNKVTEKGKYVELRCDPISGHTALYWYRQSLGQGPEFLIYFQGTGAADDSGLPNDRFFAVRPEGSVSTLKIQRTERGDSAVYLCASSPPARDTRGYTFGSGTRLTVV.

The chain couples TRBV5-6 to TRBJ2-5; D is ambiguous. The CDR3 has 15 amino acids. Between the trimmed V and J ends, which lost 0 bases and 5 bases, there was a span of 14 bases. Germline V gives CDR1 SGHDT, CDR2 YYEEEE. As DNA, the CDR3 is TGTGCCAGCAGCTTGGTTGAATTTCAAGGCGAGACCCAGTACTTC. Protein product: CASSLVEFQGETQYF.

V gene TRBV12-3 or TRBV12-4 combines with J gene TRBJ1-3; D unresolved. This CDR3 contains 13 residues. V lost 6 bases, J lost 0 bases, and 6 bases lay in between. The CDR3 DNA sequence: TGTGCCAGCAGACGGGACTCTGGAAACACCATATATTTT. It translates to CASRRDSGNTIYF.

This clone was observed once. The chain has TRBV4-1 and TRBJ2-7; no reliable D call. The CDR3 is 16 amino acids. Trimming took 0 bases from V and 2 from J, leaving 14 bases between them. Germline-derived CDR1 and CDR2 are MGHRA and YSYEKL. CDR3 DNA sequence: TGCGCCAGCAGCCAAGATTTGGCAGGTAGCCCCTACGAGCAGTACTTC. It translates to CASSQDLAGSPYEQYF.

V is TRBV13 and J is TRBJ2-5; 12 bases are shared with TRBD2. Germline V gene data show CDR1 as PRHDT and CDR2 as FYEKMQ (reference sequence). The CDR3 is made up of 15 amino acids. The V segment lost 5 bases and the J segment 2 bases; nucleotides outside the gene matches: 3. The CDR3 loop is CASSPSGGGQETQYF. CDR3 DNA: TGTGCCAGCAGCCCTAGCGGGGGGGGGCAAGAGACCCAGTACTTC.

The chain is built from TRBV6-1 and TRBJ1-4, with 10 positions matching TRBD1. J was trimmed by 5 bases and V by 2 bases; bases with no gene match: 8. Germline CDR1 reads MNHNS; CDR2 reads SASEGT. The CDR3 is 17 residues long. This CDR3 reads CASSETLLGQGNEKLFF. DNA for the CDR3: TGTGCCAGCAGTGAAACCCTCTTGGGACAGGGGAATGAAAAACTGTTTTTT.

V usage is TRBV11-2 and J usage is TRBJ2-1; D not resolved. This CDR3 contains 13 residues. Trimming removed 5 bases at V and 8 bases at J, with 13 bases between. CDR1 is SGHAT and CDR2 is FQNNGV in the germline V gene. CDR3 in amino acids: CASSRPPGDEQFF. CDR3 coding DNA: TGTGCCAGCAGCCGGCCGCCGGGTGATGAGCAGTTCTTC.

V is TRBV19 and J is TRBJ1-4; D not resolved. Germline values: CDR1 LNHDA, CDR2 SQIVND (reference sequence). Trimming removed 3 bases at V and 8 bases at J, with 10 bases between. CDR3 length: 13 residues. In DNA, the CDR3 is TGTGCCAGTAGTATGGTGGAGGAGGAAAAACTGTTTTTT. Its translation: CASSMVEEEKLFF.

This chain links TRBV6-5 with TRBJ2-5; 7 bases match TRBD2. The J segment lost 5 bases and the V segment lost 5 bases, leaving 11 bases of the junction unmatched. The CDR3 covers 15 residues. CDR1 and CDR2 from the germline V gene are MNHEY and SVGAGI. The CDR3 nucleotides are TGTGCCAGCAGTAGCGGGACCCATTGGGGGGAGACCCAGTACTTC. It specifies CASSSGTHWGETQYF.

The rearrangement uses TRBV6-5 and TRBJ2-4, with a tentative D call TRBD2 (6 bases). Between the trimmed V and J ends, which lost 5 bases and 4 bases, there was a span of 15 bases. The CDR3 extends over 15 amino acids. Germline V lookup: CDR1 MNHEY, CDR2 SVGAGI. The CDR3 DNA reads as TGTGCCAGCAGTCCGGCCGGGACTCGAAAAAACATTCAGTACTTC. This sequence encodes CASSPAGTRKNIQYF.

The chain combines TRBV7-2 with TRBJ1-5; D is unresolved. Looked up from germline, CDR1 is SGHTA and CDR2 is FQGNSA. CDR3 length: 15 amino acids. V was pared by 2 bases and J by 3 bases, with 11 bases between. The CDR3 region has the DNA TGTGCCAGCAGCTTATATGGGCAGAACAATCAGCCCCAGCATTTT. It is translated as CASSLYGQNNQPQHF.

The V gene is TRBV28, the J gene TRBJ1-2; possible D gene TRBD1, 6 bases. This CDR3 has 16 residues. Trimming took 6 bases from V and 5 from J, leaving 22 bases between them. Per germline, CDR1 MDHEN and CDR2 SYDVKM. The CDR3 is CASRTQGLGTGYGYTF. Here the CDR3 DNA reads TGTGCCAGCAGGACACAGGGTTTGGGTACCGGGTATGGCTACACCTTC.

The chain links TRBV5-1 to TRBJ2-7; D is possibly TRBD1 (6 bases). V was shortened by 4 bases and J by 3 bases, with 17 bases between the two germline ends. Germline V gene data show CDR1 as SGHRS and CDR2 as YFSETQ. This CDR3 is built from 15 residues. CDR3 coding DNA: TGCGCCAGCAGCCTGGGGGCGGCATCGGTCTACGAGCAGTACTTC. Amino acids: CASSLGAASVYEQYF. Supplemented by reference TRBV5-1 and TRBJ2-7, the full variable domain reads KAGVTQTPRYLIKTRGQQVTLSCSPISGHRSVSWYQQTPGQGLQFLFEYFSETQRNKGNFPGRFSGRQFSNSRSEMNVSTLELGDSALYLCASSLGAASVYEQYFGPGTRLTVT.

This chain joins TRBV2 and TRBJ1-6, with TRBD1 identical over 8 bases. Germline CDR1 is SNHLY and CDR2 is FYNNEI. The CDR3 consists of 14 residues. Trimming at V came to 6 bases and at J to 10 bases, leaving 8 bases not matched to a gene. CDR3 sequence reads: CASSPDREESPLHF. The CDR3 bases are TGTGCCAGCAGCCCGGACAGGGAGGAATCACCCCTCCACTTT.

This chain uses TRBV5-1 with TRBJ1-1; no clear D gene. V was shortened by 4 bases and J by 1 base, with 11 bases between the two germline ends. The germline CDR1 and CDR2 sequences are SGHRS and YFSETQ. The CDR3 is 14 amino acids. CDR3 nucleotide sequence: TGCGCCAGCAGCCTAGGACCTTCGAACACTGAAGCTTTCTTT. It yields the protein CASSLGPSNTEAFF.

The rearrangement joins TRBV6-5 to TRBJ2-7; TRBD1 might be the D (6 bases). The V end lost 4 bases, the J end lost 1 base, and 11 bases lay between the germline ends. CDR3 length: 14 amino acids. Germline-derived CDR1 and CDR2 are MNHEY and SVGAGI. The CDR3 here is CASSLQGSSYEQYF. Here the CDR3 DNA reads TGTGCCAGCAGTTTACAGGGCTCTTCCTACGAGCAGTACTTC.

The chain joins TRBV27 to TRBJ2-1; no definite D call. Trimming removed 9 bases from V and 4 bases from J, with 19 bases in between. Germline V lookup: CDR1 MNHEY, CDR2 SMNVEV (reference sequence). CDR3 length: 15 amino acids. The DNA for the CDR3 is TGTGCCAGTTTTCAAGCCGGCAGAGAGTACAATGAGCAGTTCTTC. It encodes CASFQAGREYNEQFF.

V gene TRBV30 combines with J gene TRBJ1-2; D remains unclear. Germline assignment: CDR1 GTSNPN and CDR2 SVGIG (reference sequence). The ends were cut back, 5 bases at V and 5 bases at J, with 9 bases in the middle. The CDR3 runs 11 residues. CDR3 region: CAWDKGYGYTF. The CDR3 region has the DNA TGTGCCTGGGACAAGGGATATGGCTACACCTTC.

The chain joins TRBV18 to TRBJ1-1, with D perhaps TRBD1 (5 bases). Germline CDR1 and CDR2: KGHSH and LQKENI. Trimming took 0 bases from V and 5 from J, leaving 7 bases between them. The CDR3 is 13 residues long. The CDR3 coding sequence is TGTGCCAGCTCACCACCAGGGGATACTGAAGCTTTCTTT. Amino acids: CASSPPGDTEAFF.

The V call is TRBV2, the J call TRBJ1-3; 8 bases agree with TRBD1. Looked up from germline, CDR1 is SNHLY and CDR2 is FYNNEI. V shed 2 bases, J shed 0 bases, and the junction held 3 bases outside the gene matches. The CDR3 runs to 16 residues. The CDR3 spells CASSERQGFSGNTIYF. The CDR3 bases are TGTGCCAGCAGTGAACGACAGGGGTTCTCTGGAAACACCATATATTTT.